These 13 T cell receptor beta chains were all obtained from the same sample, sequenced in a study of early T cells in non-severe SARS-CoV-2 infection. TCRdb itself ran the 5' RACE reads through MiXCR, one entry per CDR3 protein. The sample carries roughly 60,000 distinct CDR3 sequences, 10% to 15% recorded once. Sequencing was carried out using whole blood. These receptors were obtained from an adult who was a healthcare worker with PCR-confirmed SARS-CoV-2 infection or an uninfected control (not recorded which).

This clonotype was counted only a few times. The rearrangement joins TRBV29-1 to TRBJ1-2; D is possibly TRBD1 (5 bases). Between the trimmed V and J ends, which lost 6 bases and 2 bases, there was a span of 10 bases. The germline V gene has CDR1 SQVTM and CDR2 ANQGSEA. The CDR3 contains 12 residues. CDR3 region: CSVLQENYGYTF. CDR3 sequence (DNA): TGCAGCGTCCTACAGGAAAACTATGGCTACACCTTC.

This chain uses TRBV30 with TRBJ2-1, with 12 bases that match TRBD2. Germline CDR1 and CDR2: GTSNPN and SVGIG (reference sequence). V lost 0 bases and J lost 8; bases outside the gene matches: 8. There are 16 residues in the CDR3. CDR3 residues: CAWSVSSGGDVDEQFF. The CDR3, as DNA: TGTGCCTGGAGTGTATCTAGCGGGGGGGATGTTGATGAGCAGTTCTTC.

The J gene is TRBJ2-5, the V gene TRBV20-1, with a possible D match to TRBD2 (6 bases). V was clipped by 7 bases and J by 4 bases, with 10 bases between them. Per germline, CDR1 DFQATT and CDR2 SNEGSKA (reference sequence). The CDR3 sequence is 11 residues long. CDR3 coding DNA: TGCAGTGTGTCGGGGGTAGAGACCCAGTACTTC. Protein product: CSVSGVETQYF.

This clonotype occurred many times. The V call is TRBV7-8, the J call TRBJ2-5; possible D gene TRBD1, 5 bases. V shed 8 bases and J shed 4 bases, with 20 bases lying between them. Germline V gives CDR1 SGHVS, CDR2 FQNEAQ. CDR3 size: 15 residues. The CDR3 DNA reads as TGTGCCAGCCTTCGTCAGGGCCTCGCGTCAGAGACCCAGTACTTC. Translating it yields CASLRQGLASETQYF.

This clonotype occurred many times. The gene calls are TRBV7-2 and TRBJ2-7; D is possibly TRBD1 (6 bases). Germline V gene lookup returns CDR1 SGHTA and CDR2 FQGNSA. The CDR3 runs 15 residues. The V end was cut by 1 base, the J end by 6 bases, with 16 bases between. In DNA, the CDR3 is TGTGCCAGCAGCTTAGGTCAGACAGGCCTAGGCGAGCAGTACTTC. Amino acid sequence: CASSLGQTGLGEQYF.

The chain combines TRBV6-5 with TRBJ2-5; a weak D match, TRBD1 (6 bases). This CDR3 has 14 residues. Germline V lookup: CDR1 MNHEY, CDR2 SVGAGI. The germline V and J ends were trimmed by 2 bases and 4 bases, with 11 bases remaining between them. The CDR3 is CASSYGRGGETQYF. CDR3 DNA sequence: TGTGCCAGCAGTTACGGCAGGGGTGGAGAGACCCAGTACTTC.

This clonotype occurred many times. The CDR3 DNA sequence: TGTGCCAGCAGTTATCCCAGCGGGGATGAGCAGTTCTTC. This translates into CASSYPSGDEQFF. The chain employs TRBV5-5 and TRBJ2-1; 7 bases fit TRBD2. V trimming: 5 bases; J trimming: 8 bases; junction bases outside the gene matches: 7. The CDR3 is 13 amino acids. The V gene's germline CDR1 is SGHKS and CDR2 YYEKEE (reference sequence).

The V and J genes are TRBV11-2 and TRBJ1-1, with a weak D call TRBD1 (5 bases). In germline, CDR1 is SGHAT, CDR2 FQNNGV. Trimming left V 5 bases short and J 2 bases short, with 21 bases between. The CDR3 loop spans 17 amino acids. The CDR3 protein is CASSPSNLRGYNTEAFF. The CDR3 DNA is TGTGCCAGCAGCCCGTCAAACCTCCGGGGCTACAACACTGAAGCTTTCTTT.

This clonotype was seen a few times. V is TRBV20-1 and J is TRBJ2-7; 13 bases agree with TRBD2. The germline gives CDR1 DFQATT, CDR2 SNEGSKA (reference sequence). Unmatched junction bases numbered 0, after V lost 5 bases and J lost 2 bases. This CDR3 is built from 13 residues. The CDR3 bases are TGCAGTGCTGGACTAGCGGGGGCCTACGAGCAGTACTTC. Protein product: CSAGLAGAYEQYF.

This clonotype was counted at least ten times. The chain couples TRBV5-1 to TRBJ1-1, with a weak D call TRBD1 (6 bases). V was shortened by 4 bases and J by 4 bases, with 17 bases between the two germline ends. Germline values: CDR1 SGHRS, CDR2 YFSETQ. This CDR3 spans 15 amino acids. As DNA, the CDR3 is TGCGCCAGCAGCGAGTCACTCAGGGGCGGCACTGAAGCTTTCTTT. It translates to CASSESLRGGTEAFF.

This clonotype was recorded at least ten times. The genes are TRBV20-1 and TRBJ1-1; perhaps TRBD1 as D (5 bases). Trimming removed 6 bases from V and 7 bases from J, with 18 bases in between. The CDR3 contains 13 residues. Germline V gives CDR1 DFQATT, CDR2 SNEGSKA (reference sequence). CDR3 DNA: TGCAGTGCCTCCGATCAGGGATATGGTGAAGCTTTCTTT. It is translated as CSASDQGYGEAFF.

The rearrangement joins TRBV6-2 or TRBV6-3 to TRBJ2-2; 10 bases agree with TRBD1. CDR3 length: 15 amino acids. Germline values: CDR1 MNHEY, CDR2 SVGEGT. J was trimmed by 5 bases and V by 7 bases; bases with no gene match: 7. The CDR3 loop reads CASTPGTGATGELFF. The CDR3 region has the DNA TGTGCCAGCACCCCCGGGACAGGGGCGACCGGGGAGCTGTTTTTT.

This clonotype came up a few times. This chain joins TRBV5-4 and TRBJ1-2; no firm D call. Germline CDR1 and CDR2: SGHNT and YYREEE (reference sequence). Trimming took 0 bases from V and 3 from J, leaving 9 bases between them. This CDR3 region has 14 residues. The CDR3: CASSLVNRDYGYTF. The DNA of the CDR3 is TGTGCCAGCAGCTTGGTCAACAGAGACTATGGCTACACCTTC. Complete variable domain (other parts from reference TRBV5-4 and TRBJ1-2): ETGVTQSPTHLIKTRGQQVTLRCSSQSGHNTVSWYQQALGQGPQFIFQYYREEENGRGNFPPRFSGLQFPNYSSELNVNALELDDSALYLCASSLVNRDYGYTFGSGTRLTVV.